This TCR beta chain was identified in a study of blood T cell repertoires in COVID-19. As for the study in general: Material from acute and convalescent COVID-19 was sourced from the United States, Italy and Spain. The cDNA or gDNA used as material had been derived from T cells, B-cell-depleted T cells, or PBMCs.

The CDR3 is 15 residues long. V was pared by 3 bases and J by 3 bases, with 4 bases of the junction left unmatched. Germline CDR1 and CDR2: KGHSH and LQKENI. TCRdb's table, derived via immunoSEQ multiplex PCR, lists solely in-frame clones and lacks some. Altogether about 83,000 clones are present, around 90% being singletons, with the ten largest covering 8%. The clonotype originates from a man older than 75 with active or convalescent COVID-19. Sequencing used peripheral blood. The chain links TRBV18 to TRBJ2-3; 9 bases are shared with TRBD1. The CDR3 DNA sequence: TGTGCCAGCTCACCTGAGGGACAGGGAACAGATACGCAGTATTTT. It encodes CASSPEGQGTDTQYF.